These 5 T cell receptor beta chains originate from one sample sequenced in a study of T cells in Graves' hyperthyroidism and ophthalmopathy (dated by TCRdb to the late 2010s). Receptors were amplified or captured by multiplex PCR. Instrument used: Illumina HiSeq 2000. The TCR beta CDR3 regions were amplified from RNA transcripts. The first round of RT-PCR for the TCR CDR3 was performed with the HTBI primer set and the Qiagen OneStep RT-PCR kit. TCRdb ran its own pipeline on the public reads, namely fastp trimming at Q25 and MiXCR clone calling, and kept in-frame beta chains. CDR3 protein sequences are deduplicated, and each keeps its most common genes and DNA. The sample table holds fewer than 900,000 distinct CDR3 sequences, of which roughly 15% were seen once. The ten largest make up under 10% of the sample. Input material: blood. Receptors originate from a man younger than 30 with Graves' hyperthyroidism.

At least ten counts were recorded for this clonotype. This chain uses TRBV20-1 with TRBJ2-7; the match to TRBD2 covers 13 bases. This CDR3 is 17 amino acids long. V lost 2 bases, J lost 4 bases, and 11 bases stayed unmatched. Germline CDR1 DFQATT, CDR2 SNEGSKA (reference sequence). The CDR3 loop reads CSARTGTSGKGPYEQYF. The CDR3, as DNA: TGCAGTGCTAGAACCGGGACTAGCGGGAAAGGCCCGTACGAGCAGTACTTC.

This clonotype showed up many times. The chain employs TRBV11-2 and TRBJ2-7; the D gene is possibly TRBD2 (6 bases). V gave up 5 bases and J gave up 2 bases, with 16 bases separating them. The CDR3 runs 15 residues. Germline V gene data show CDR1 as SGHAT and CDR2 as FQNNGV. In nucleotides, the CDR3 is TGTGCCAGCAGCCTAGCGAGCGGGTACACCTACGAGCAGTACTTC. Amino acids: CASSLASGYTYEQYF. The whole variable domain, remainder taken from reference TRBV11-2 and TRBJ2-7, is EAGVAQSPRYKIIEKRQSVAFWCNPISGHATLYWYQQILGQGPKLLIQFQNNGVVDDSQLPKDRFSAERLKGVDSTLKIQPAKLEDSAVYLCASSLASGYTYEQYFGPGTRLTVT.

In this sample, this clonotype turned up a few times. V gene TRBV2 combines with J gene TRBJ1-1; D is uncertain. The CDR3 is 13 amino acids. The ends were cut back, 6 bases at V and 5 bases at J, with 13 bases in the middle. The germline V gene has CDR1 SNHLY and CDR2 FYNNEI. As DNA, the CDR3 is TGTGCCAGCAGCCCCACCTTTGCGACTGAAGCTTTCTTT. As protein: CASSPTFATEAFF.

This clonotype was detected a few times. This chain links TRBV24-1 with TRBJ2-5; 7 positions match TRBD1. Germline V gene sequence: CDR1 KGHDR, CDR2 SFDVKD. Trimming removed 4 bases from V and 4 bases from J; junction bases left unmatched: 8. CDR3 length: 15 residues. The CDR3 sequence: CATSDTTDRVETQYF. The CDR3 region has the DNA TGTGCCACCAGTGACACCACTGACAGGGTAGAGACCCAGTACTTC.

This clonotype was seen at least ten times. The CDR3 sequence is CASSFRAGGGETQYF. The CDR3, as DNA: TGTGCCAGCAGCTTTAGGGCGGGAGGAGGAGAGACCCAGTACTTC. The chain joins TRBV7-2 to TRBJ2-5; 8 nucleotides match TRBD2. V was pared by 3 bases and J by 4 bases, with 7 bases of the junction left unmatched. The CDR3 is made up of 15 amino acids. Germline V gives CDR1 SGHTA, CDR2 FQGNSA.